This paragraph reports one TCR beta chain. Its antigen is still unknown. Roughly 0.45 to 1 ug RNA was reverse transcribed with random hexamers. Amplification of TCR beta CDR3 used immunoSEQ multiplex PCR across 54 Vbeta and 13 Jbeta. Each CDR3 protein gets one entry after TCRdb re-called the immunoSEQ multiplex PCR reads with MiXCR. Among some 300,000 distinct CDR3 sequences listed, roughly 85% were seen once. The CDR3 covers 15 residues. Trimming took 3 bases from V and 0 from J, leaving 11 bases between them. CDR1 MGHRA and CDR2 YSYEKL come from the germline V gene. Blood CD8+ and CD4+ T cells underwent high-throughput TCR beta sequencing. TEMRA cells underwent FACS enrichment and CD8+ and CD4+ T cells underwent negative isolation. The sample originates from a study of CD8 T cells in Susac syndrome. General study results and limits: The study's TCR sequencing and HLA analysis drew on a certain number of individuals. That number was acknowledged as relatively small.

The specimen was CD8+ T cells from PBMCs. This TCR was sampled from a human donor with multiple sclerosis. This rearrangement joins TRBV4-1 to TRBJ1-1; D perhaps matches TRBD1 (5 bases). The CDR3 loop is CASSQPQGLNTEAFF. Written as DNA, the CDR3 is TGCGCCAGCAGCCAGCCCCAGGGCTTGAACACTGAAGCTTTCTTT.